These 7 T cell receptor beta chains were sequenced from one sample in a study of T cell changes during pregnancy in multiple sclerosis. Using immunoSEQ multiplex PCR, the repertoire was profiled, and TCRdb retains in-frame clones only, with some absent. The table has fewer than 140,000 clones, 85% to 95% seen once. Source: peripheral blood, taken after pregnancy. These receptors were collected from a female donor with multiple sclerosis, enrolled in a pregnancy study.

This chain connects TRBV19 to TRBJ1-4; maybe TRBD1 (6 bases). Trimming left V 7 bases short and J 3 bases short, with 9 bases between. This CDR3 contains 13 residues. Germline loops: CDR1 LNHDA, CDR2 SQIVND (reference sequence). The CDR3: CASTGASNEKLFF. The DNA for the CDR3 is TGTGCCAGTACAGGGGCATCTAATGAAAAACTGTTTTTT.

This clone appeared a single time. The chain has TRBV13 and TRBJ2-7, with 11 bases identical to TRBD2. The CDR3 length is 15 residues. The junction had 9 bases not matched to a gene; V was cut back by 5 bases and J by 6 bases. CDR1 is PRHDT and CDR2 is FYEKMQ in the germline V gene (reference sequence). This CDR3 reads CASSTRGSGRGEQYF. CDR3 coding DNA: TGTGCCAGCAGCACCCGAGGTAGCGGGAGGGGCGAGCAGTACTTC.

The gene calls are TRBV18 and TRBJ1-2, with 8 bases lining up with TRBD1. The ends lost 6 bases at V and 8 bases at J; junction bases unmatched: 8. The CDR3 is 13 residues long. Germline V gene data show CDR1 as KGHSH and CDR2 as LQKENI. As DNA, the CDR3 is TGTGCCAGCTCCCAGGGGGCTACAGAGGGCTACACCTTC. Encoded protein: CASSQGATEGYTF. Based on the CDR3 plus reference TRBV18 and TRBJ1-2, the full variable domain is NAGVMQNPRHLVRRRGQEARLRCSPMKGHSHVYWYRQLPEEGLKFMVYLQKENIIDESGMPKERFSAEFPKEGPSILRIQQVVRGDSAAYFCASSQGATEGYTFGSGTRLTVV.

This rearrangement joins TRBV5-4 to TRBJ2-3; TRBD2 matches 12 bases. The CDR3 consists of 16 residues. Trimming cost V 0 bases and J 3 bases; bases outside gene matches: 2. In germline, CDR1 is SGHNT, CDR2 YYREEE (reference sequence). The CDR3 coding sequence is TGTGCCAGCAGCTTGGGGACTAGCGGGATTACAGATACGCAGTATTTT. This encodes CASSLGTSGITDTQYF.

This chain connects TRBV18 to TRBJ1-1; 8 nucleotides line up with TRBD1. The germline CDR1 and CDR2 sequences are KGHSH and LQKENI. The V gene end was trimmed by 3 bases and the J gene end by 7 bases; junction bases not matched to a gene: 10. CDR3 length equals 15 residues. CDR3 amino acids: CASSPLDRGQGEAFF. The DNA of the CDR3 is TGTGCCAGCTCACCGTTAGACAGGGGACAAGGTGAAGCTTTCTTT.

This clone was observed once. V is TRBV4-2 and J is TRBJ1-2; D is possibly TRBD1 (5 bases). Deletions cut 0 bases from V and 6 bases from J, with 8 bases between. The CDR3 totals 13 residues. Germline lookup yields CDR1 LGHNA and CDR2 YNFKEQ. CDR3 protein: CASSQDRVNGYTF. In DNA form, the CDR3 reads TGTGCCAGCAGCCAAGACAGGGTTAATGGCTACACCTTC.

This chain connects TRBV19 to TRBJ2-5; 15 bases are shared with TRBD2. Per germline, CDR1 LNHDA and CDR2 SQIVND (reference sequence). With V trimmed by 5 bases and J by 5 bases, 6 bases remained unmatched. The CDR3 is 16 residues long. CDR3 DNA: TGTGCCAGTAGTCCAGGGGGGACTAGCGGGAGGGAGACCCAGTACTTC. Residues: CASSPGGTSGRETQYF.